The 11 T cell receptor beta chains below were found in one sample sequenced in a study of vaccination effects on CD4 cells after COVID-19. TCRdb keeps only in-frame clones here, not all; method: immunoSEQ multiplex PCR. The sample carries around 75,000 clones, around 72% recorded once. Their recognized antigens are unknown. Antigen-specific CD4+ T cells were first expanded with viral peptide pools by the ViraFEST assay and only then sequenced. Isolating CD4+ T cells followed about 10 days of culture. PCR showed that the person got SARS-CoV-2 infection at some point between March and December 2020. The starting material was CD4+ T cells from PBMCs cultured with HIV peptides, obtained before COVID-19 vaccination. Subset of the sample: HIV-1 Nef peptide pool negative control/reference culture. These receptors all stem from a human donor who had a prior SARS-CoV-2 infection.

The chain joins TRBV3-1 (or the pseudogene TRBV3-2) to TRBJ1-1; 7 bases are a match to TRBD1. The V segment lost 1 base and the J segment 4 bases; nucleotides outside the gene matches: 3. The CDR3 covers 14 residues. Looked up from germline, CDR1 is LGHDT and CDR2 is YNNKEL (reference sequence). The CDR3 reads CASSQARGGTEAFF. The CDR3 DNA follows: TGTGCCAGCAGCCAAGCCAGGGGGGGCACTGAAGCTTTCTTT.

V gene TRBV4-2 combines with J gene TRBJ2-7; D gene unclear. Looked up from germline, CDR1 is LGHNA and CDR2 is YNFKEQ. The CDR3 loop spans 14 amino acids. V lost 1 base, J lost 0 bases, and 7 bases lay in between. The CDR3 here is CASSQAAHSYEQYF. Here the CDR3 DNA reads TGTGCCAGCAGCCAAGCGGCACACTCCTACGAGCAGTACTTC.

This clone was seen a few times. V usage is TRBV30 and J usage is TRBJ2-7; 7 bases agree with TRBD1. Trimming cost V 6 bases and J 0 bases; bases outside gene matches: 2. The CDR3 is made up of 12 amino acids. The germline gives CDR1 GTSNPN, CDR2 SVGIG (reference sequence). The CDR3 sequence is CACDRDSYEQYF. CDR3 bases: TGTGCCTGCGACAGGGACTCCTACGAGCAGTACTTC.

The rearrangement uses TRBV5-1 and TRBJ1-2, with 7 positions matching TRBD1. This CDR3 is built from 13 residues. The V and J ends lost 0 bases and 5 bases, in that order; junction bases with no gene match: 1. CDR1 is SGHRS and CDR2 is YFSETQ in the germline V gene. The CDR3 loop is CASSLETGYGYTF. The CDR3 region has the DNA TGCGCCAGCAGCTTGGAGACAGGGTATGGCTACACCTTC.

The V call is TRBV12-3 or TRBV12-4, the J call TRBJ2-5, with unresolved D. The CDR3 totals 13 residues. V lost 4 bases to trimming and J lost 4 bases, with 10 bases between them. The CDR3 bases are TGTGCCAGCAGTTCGGTGTGGGGAGAGACCCAGTACTTC. It yields the protein CASSSVWGETQYF.

The rearrangement joins TRBV10-3 to TRBJ2-2; D uncertain. The CDR3 is 13 residues long. The ends were cut back, 3 bases at V and 2 bases at J, with 4 bases in the middle. Germline V gene data show CDR1 as ENHRY and CDR2 as SYGVKD. For the CDR3, the DNA is TGTGCCATCAGTGAATTAAACACCGGGGAGCTGTTTTTT. Encoded protein: CAISELNTGELFF.

V gene TRBV11-3 combines with J gene TRBJ2-1, with D unresolved. Germline assignment: CDR1 SGHNT and CDR2 YENEEA. The V end was cut by 5 bases, the J end by 0 bases, with 14 bases between. This CDR3 has 16 residues. CDR3: CASSTQAASSYNEQFF. CDR3 nucleotides: TGTGCCAGCAGCACCCAGGCGGCTAGCTCCTACAATGAGCAGTTCTTC.

The sample holds a few counts of this clone. The V call is TRBV11-1, the J call TRBJ2-5; D is undetermined. The CDR3 loop spans 16 amino acids. V lost 0 bases and J lost 3, with 14 bases in between. CDR1 and CDR2 from the germline V gene are SGHAT and FQDESV (reference sequence). The CDR3, as DNA: TGTGCCAGCAGCTTAGCGCCGGTGCTGGCGAAAGAGACCCAGTACTTC. This codes for CASSLAPVLAKETQYF.

The V call is TRBV6-2 or TRBV6-3, the J call TRBJ1-6; D is possibly TRBD1 (5 bases). Germline V gene data show CDR1 as MNHEY and CDR2 as SVGEGT. The CDR3 sequence is 18 residues long. V lost 2 bases and J 1 base, leaving 15 bases between the germline ends. CDR3 amino acids: CASSYVLGHSSYNSPLHF. The CDR3 DNA follows: TGTGCCAGCAGTTACGTTCTGGGGCATTCGTCCTATAATTCACCCCTCCACTTT.

The genes are TRBV9 and TRBJ1-6, with 8 positions matching TRBD1. V shed 4 bases and J 7 bases; nucleotides not matched to a gene: 7. This CDR3 has 15 amino acids. In germline, CDR1 is SGDLS, CDR2 YYNGEE. DNA for the CDR3: TGTGCCAGCAGCCCCCGGGACAGGCCAAATTCACCCCTCCACTTT. This sequence encodes CASSPRDRPNSPLHF.

The gene calls are TRBV2 and TRBJ2-2; 10 bases agree with TRBD2. CDR1 and CDR2 from the germline V gene are SNHLY and FYNNEI. V gave up 3 bases and J gave up 4 bases; unmatched junction bases: 5. The CDR3 consists of 16 residues. CDR3 protein: CASSEFVAGGTGELFF. As DNA, the CDR3 is TGTGCCAGCAGTGAGTTTGTAGCGGGGGGCACCGGGGAGCTGTTTTTT.